The next 7 T cell receptor beta chains were all read from a single sample in a study of blood T cell repertoires in COVID-19. Libraries were prepared by immunoSEQ multiplex PCR; TCRdb keeps only in-frame clonotypes and omits some of them. The sample contains about 180,000 clones, about nine tenths of which appear only once. Sequenced material: peripheral blood. All receptors come from a man between 65 and 80 years old with active or convalescent COVID-19.

The chain is built from TRBV18 and TRBJ1-6; D is possibly TRBD1 (5 bases). The CDR3 spans 15 residues. CDR1 is KGHSH, CDR2 LQKENI, per germline. V shed 0 bases and J shed 8 bases, with 11 bases lying between them. This CDR3 is CASSPPRGKDSPLHF. The CDR3 DNA reads TGTGCCAGCTCACCACCTCGGGGGAAGGATTCACCCCTCCACTTT.

This clone has more than one count but fewer than ten. For the CDR3, the DNA is TGTGCCAGCAATTCGCAACTCCAAGAAAAACTGTTTTTT. Amino acid sequence: CASNSQLQEKLFF. The J gene is TRBJ1-4, the V gene TRBV12-3 or TRBV12-4; no reliable D call. Trimming removed 7 bases from V and 8 bases from J, with 14 bases in between. The CDR3 covers 13 residues.

The rearrangement links TRBV5-1 to TRBJ1-1; 9 nucleotides agree with TRBD1. The CDR3 contains 14 residues. Germline trimming cut 3 bases from V and 6 bases from J; bases unmatched to any gene: 6. Germline loops: CDR1 SGHRS, CDR2 YFSETQ. CDR3: CASSSGTGSAEAFF. The CDR3 DNA sequence: TGCGCCAGCAGCTCTGGGACAGGGAGCGCTGAAGCTTTCTTT.

The V call is TRBV6-5, the J call TRBJ2-7; D is perhaps TRBD2 (5 bases). Trimming pared 6 bases from V and 2 bases from J, leaving 11 bases between. Per germline, CDR1 MNHEY and CDR2 SVGAGI. This CDR3 comprises 13 residues. As DNA, the CDR3 is TGTGCCAGCAGATACCCGGGAACCTACGAGCAGTACTTC. Translation: CASRYPGTYEQYF.

The CDR3 DNA is TGTGCCAGCTCACCCGCGGGGGCTGCTGGGGCCAACGTCCTGACTTTC. Protein sequence: CASSPAGAAGANVLTF. J is TRBJ2-6 and V is TRBV18; possible D gene TRBD2, 7 bases. V lost 3 bases and J 2 bases, leaving 11 bases between the germline ends. The CDR3 is 16 residues long. The germline V gene encodes CDR1 KGHSH and CDR2 LQKENI.

This rearrangement joins TRBV5-4 to TRBJ2-7; TRBD1 matches 9 bases. CDR1 is SGHNT and CDR2 is YYREEE in the germline V gene (reference sequence). The CDR3 covers 13 residues. The junction had 4 bases not matched to a gene; V was cut back by 7 bases and J by 2 bases. The CDR3 DNA follows: TGTGCCAGCCGACAGGGGGGAGCCTACGAGCAGTACTTC. Its protein product is CASRQGGAYEQYF. Variable domain in full (rest from reference TRBV5-4 and TRBJ2-7): ETGVTQSPTHLIKTRGQQVTLRCSSQSGHNTVSWYQQALGQGPQFIFQYYREEENGRGNFPPRFSGLQFPNYSSELNVNALELDDSALYLCASRQGGAYEQYFGPGTRLTVT.

J is TRBJ1-1 and V is TRBV7-6, with TRBD1 identical over 8 bases. Trimming cost V 1 base and J 0 bases; bases outside gene matches: 4. The CDR3 is 16 amino acids. Germline values: CDR1 SGHVS, CDR2 FNYEAQ. Written as DNA, the CDR3 is TGTGCCAGCAGCTTAGAGACAGGGGCGGTGAACACTGAAGCTTTCTTT. Protein product: CASSLETGAVNTEAFF.